The clone carrying this T cell receptor (beta chain) has just one count. This record belongs to a study of blood T cell repertoires in COVID-19. Whole-study context: The cDNA or gDNA used as material had been derived from T cells, B-cell-depleted T cells, or PBMCs.

CDR3 size: 13 residues. The germline gives CDR1 MDHEN, CDR2 SYDVKM. V was pared by 6 bases and J by 7 bases, with 7 bases of the junction left unmatched. Clones were read by immunoSEQ multiplex PCR, and TCRdb kept only the in-frame ones, dropping some. The table lists about 230,000 clones, approximately 84% of them singletons. The specimen sequenced was peripheral blood. This sequence originates from a man aged 35 to 55 with acute or convalescent COVID-19. V usage is TRBV28 and J usage is TRBJ1-2; 8 bases align to TRBD1. CDR3 DNA: TGTGCCAGCAGACCCCAGGGGGCGCGTGGCTACACCTTC. Encoded protein: CASRPQGARGYTF.